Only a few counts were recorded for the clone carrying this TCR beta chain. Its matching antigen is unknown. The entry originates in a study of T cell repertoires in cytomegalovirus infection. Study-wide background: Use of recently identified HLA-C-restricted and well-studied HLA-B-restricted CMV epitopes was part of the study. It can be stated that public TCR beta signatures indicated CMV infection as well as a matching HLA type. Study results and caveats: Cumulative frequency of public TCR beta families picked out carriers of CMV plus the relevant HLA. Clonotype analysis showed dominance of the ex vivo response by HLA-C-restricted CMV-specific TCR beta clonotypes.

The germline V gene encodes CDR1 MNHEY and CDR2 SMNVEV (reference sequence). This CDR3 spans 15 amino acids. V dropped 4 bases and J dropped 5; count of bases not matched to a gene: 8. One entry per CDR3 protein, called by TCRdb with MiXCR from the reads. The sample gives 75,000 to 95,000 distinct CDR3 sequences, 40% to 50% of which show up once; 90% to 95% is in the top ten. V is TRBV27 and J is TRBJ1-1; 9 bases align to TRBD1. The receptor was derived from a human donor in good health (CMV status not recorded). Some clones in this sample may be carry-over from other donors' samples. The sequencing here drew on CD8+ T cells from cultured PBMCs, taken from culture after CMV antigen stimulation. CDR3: CASSSPQGALTEAFF. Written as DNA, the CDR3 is TGTGCCAGCAGTTCACCACAGGGGGCGCTGACTGAAGCTTTCTTT.